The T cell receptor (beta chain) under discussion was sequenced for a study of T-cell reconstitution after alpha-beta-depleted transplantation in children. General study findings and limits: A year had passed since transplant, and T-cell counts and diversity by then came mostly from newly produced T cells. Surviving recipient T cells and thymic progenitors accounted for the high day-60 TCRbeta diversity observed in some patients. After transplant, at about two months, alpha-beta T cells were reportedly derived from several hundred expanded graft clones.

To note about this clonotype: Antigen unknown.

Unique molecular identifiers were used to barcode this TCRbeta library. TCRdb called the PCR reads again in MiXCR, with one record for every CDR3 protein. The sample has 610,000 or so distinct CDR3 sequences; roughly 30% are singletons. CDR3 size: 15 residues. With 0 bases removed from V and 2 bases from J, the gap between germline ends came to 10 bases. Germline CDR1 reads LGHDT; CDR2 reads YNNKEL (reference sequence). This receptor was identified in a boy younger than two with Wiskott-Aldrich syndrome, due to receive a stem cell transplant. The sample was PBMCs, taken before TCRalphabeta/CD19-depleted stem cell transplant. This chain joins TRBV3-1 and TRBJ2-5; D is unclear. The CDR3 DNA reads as TGTGCCAGCAGCCAAGATCCCATCCGGCAAGAGACCCAGTACTTC. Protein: CASSQDPIRQETQYF.